The clone carrying this TCR beta chain was seen once. The antigen remains undetermined. TCR beta was sequenced from blood CD8+ and CD4+ T cells. V shed 5 bases and J shed 8 bases, with 9 bases lying between them. The germline CDR1 and CDR2 sequences are LGHDT and YNNKEL (reference sequence). The CDR3 is 11 amino acids. This record belongs to a study of CD8 T cells in Susac syndrome. Findings and limits, study-wide: The relatively small number of individuals in the TCR sequencing and HLA analysis was acknowledged by the study.

Roughly 0.45 to 1 ug RNA was reverse transcribed with random hexamers. Amplification of TCR beta CDR3 used immunoSEQ multiplex PCR across 54 Vbeta and 13 Jbeta. Using its own MiXCR run on the immunoSEQ multiplex PCR reads, TCRdb lists one record per CDR3 protein. Here the sample spans 250,000 or so distinct CDR3 sequences, just over 90% being singletons. The chain carries TRBV3-1 and TRBJ1-2, with D possibly matching TRBD1 (5 bases). The clonotype originates from a human donor with multiple sclerosis. The sequencing sample was made of CD4+ T cells from PBMCs. DNA for the CDR3: TGTGCCAGCAGCAGGGGCGGGGGCTACACCTTC. Protein: CASSRGGGYTF.